A single sample is the source of the 23 T cell receptor beta chains below, sequenced in a study of OX40 agonist ivuxolimab in advanced cancers. Repertoires were generated with immunoSEQ multiplex PCR, while TCRdb's copy carries only in-frame clones and drops some. The table lists some 60,000 clones, 85% of them singletons. The source was CD4+ or CD8+ T cells sorted from blood, collected in a trial of the OX40 agonist ivuxolimab. Receptor source: an adult with an advanced solid tumor such as melanoma, head and neck, liver or kidney cancer.

This clone was observed once. The rearrangement uses TRBV19 and TRBJ1-2; 9 bases are shared with TRBD1. This CDR3 comprises 13 residues. Germline V gives CDR1 LNHDA, CDR2 SQIVND (reference sequence). V dropped 7 bases and J dropped 6; count of bases not matched to a gene: 6. The CDR3 bases are TGTGCCAGTAATTACCGGGACAGGGATGGCTACACCTTC. Protein product: CASNYRDRDGYTF.

The rearrangement joins TRBV7-9 to TRBJ2-3; D not resolved. The germline CDR1 and CDR2 sequences are SEHNR and FQNEAQ (reference sequence). The germline V and J ends were trimmed by 5 bases and 0 bases, with 3 bases remaining between them. The CDR3 covers 12 residues. The CDR3 sequence is CASSLSTDTQYF. The DNA of the CDR3 is TGTGCCAGCAGCCTCAGCACAGATACGCAGTATTTT.

This clone was seen a single time. This rearrangement joins TRBV19 to TRBJ2-7, with D possibly TRBD2 on 7 matching bases. CDR1 is LNHDA, CDR2 SQIVND, per germline (reference sequence). The V gene lost 3 bases and the J gene lost 1 base, with 16 bases spanning the gap. This CDR3 spans 16 amino acids. The chain's CDR3 is CASSIGGGSKSYEQYF. The CDR3 DNA is TGTGCCAGTAGTATCGGCGGGGGCTCCAAATCCTACGAGCAGTACTTC.

The J gene is TRBJ1-2, the V gene TRBV7-9, with D possibly matching TRBD1 (5 bases). Per the germline V gene, CDR1 is SEHNR and CDR2 is FQNEAQ (reference sequence). There are 13 residues in the CDR3. V was cut by 5 bases and J by 13 bases, with 20 bases left in between. This CDR3 is CASSVKGGGSSTF. CDR3 coding DNA: TGTGCCAGCAGCGTCAAAGGCGGGGGAAGTTCCACCTTC.

V usage is TRBV7-3 and J usage is TRBJ2-2; D gene unclear. Trimming shortened V by 1 base and J by 7 bases, and 4 bases separated the two germline ends. Germline V gives CDR1 SGHTA, CDR2 FQGTGA. The CDR3 length is 12 residues. The CDR3 nucleotides are TGTGCCAGCAGCTTAAACTTCGGGGAGCTGTTTTTT. Protein: CASSLNFGELFF.

The rearrangement uses TRBV7-9 and TRBJ2-7; no firm D call. Trimming took off 5 bases at V and 3 bases at J, with 14 bases between the two ends. CDR3 length: 14 residues. CDR1 and CDR2 from the germline V gene are SEHNR and FQNEAQ (reference sequence). The CDR3 region is CASSPSDDGYEQYF. CDR3 DNA: TGTGCCAGCAGCCCTTCGGACGATGGCTACGAGCAGTACTTC.

The chain combines TRBV28 with TRBJ2-5, with D maybe TRBD2 (6 bases). Trimming removed 6 bases from V and 3 bases from J, with 14 bases in between. Germline V lookup: CDR1 MDHEN, CDR2 SYDVKM. The CDR3 spans 14 residues. Written as DNA, the CDR3 is TGTGCCAGCAGGGGATCAGCGGGCAAAGAGACCCAGTACTTC. Translated: CASRGSAGKETQYF.

The rearrangement uses TRBV28 and TRBJ1-6; D not resolved. The germline V gene encodes CDR1 MDHEN and CDR2 SYDVKM. Between the trimmed V and J ends, which lost 10 bases and 6 bases, there was a span of 10 bases. CDR3 length equals 12 residues. This CDR3 reads CATRRANSPLHF. The CDR3 DNA sequence: TGTGCCACCCGGCGGGCTAATTCACCCCTCCACTTT.

The CDR3 protein is CASRTGQGNYGYTF. Here the CDR3 DNA reads TGTGCCAGCAGGACCGGACAGGGGAACTATGGCTACACCTTC. The genes are TRBV28 and TRBJ1-2, with 9 bases lining up with TRBD1. CDR1 is MDHEN and CDR2 is SYDVKM in the germline V gene. Unmatched junction bases numbered 4, after V lost 6 bases and J lost 2 bases. CDR3 length: 14 amino acids.

This chain links TRBV19 with TRBJ1-5, with 7 bases lining up with TRBD1. Unmatched junction bases numbered 13, after V lost 8 bases and J lost 0 bases. CDR1 is LNHDA and CDR2 is SQIVND in the germline V gene (reference sequence). The CDR3 is 17 amino acids. The CDR3 region has the DNA TGTGCCAGTCGGGTCCAGGGGGGGACGTATAGCAATCAGCCCCAGCATTTT. Translating gives CASRVQGGTYSNQPQHF.

The rearrangement links TRBV10-1 to TRBJ2-1; 8 bases are shared with TRBD1. The ends lost 5 bases at V and 8 bases at J; junction bases unmatched: 8. Germline loops: CDR1 WNHNN, CDR2 SYGVQD (reference sequence). The CDR3 sequence is 14 residues long. The CDR3 bases are TGCGCCAGCAGTAAGACAGGGGCTTACCATGAGCAGTTCTTC. Translated, it gives CASSKTGAYHEQFF.

The chain carries TRBV6-6 and TRBJ1-2; D uncertain. The V gene lost 4 bases and the J gene lost 5 bases, with 5 bases spanning the gap. The CDR3 is made up of 11 amino acids. The germline V gene has CDR1 MNHNY and CDR2 SVGAGI (reference sequence). The CDR3 reads CASSLGYGYTF. As DNA, the CDR3 is TGTGCCAGCAGTTTAGGGTATGGCTACACCTTC.

V and J are TRBV7-6 and TRBJ1-4, with TRBD1 matching 9 bases. The J segment lost 6 bases and the V segment lost 5 bases, leaving 4 bases of the junction unmatched. The CDR3 is 14 amino acids. The germline CDR1 and CDR2 sequences are SGHVS and FNYEAQ. The CDR3 reads CASSPDRGDEKLFF. DNA for the CDR3: TGTGCCAGCAGCCCGGACAGGGGAGATGAAAAACTGTTTTTT.

The chain links TRBV16 to TRBJ2-7; D may be TRBD1 (5 bases). V lost 3 bases to trimming and J lost 6 bases, with 18 bases between them. The CDR3 totals 15 residues. Germline V gene data show CDR1 as KGHSY and CDR2 as FQNENV. CDR3 sequence (DNA): TGTGCCAGCAGCCAGATCGAAGGGGTTGCCGTCGAGCAGTACTTC. This sequence encodes CASSQIEGVAVEQYF.

The chain is built from TRBV13 and TRBJ2-7; 8 bases line up with TRBD2. Trimming at V came to 5 bases and at J to 4 bases, leaving 7 bases not matched to a gene. In germline, CDR1 is PRHDT, CDR2 FYEKMQ (reference sequence). The CDR3 contains 14 residues. The CDR3 bases are TGTGCCAGCAGCCATAGCGGGGCAGGGTACGAGCAGTACTTC. Its protein is CASSHSGAGYEQYF.

The V and J genes are TRBV28 and TRBJ1-2; possibly TRBD1 for D (5 bases). Germline V CDR1 and CDR2: MDHEN, SYDVKM. With 3 bases removed from V and 3 bases from J, the gap between germline ends came to 11 bases. This CDR3 is built from 14 residues. The CDR3 reads CASSLQGSHYGYTF. The CDR3 DNA reads TGTGCCAGCAGTTTGCAGGGTAGTCACTATGGCTACACCTTC.

The chain is built from TRBV5-4 and TRBJ1-2, with TRBD1 matching over 7 bases. The CDR3 sequence is 14 residues long. With V trimmed by 0 bases and J by 6 bases, 5 bases remained unmatched. Germline values: CDR1 SGHNT, CDR2 YYREEE (reference sequence). In nucleotides, the CDR3 is TGTGCCAGCAGCTTGGACAGGGGAGGAAATGGCTACACCTTC. It translates to CASSLDRGGNGYTF.

The rearrangement uses TRBV30 and TRBJ2-5; D is tentatively TRBD1 or TRBD2 (5 bases each). The V gene's germline CDR1 is GTSNPN and CDR2 SVGIG (reference sequence). V was clipped by 3 bases and J by 11 bases, with 19 bases between them. The CDR3 covers 13 residues. The CDR3 region has the DNA TGTGCCTGGAGCCGGGACCGGCTACGAGAGCAGTACTTC. Its protein is CAWSRDRLREQYF. Supplemented by reference TRBV30 and TRBJ2-5, the full variable domain reads SQTIHQWPATLVQPVGSPLSLECTVEGTSNPNLYWYRQAAGRGLQLLFYSVGIGQISSEVPQNLSASRPQDRQFILSSKKLLLSDSGFYLCAWSRDRLREQYFGPGTRLLVL.

This chain uses TRBV28 with TRBJ2-7, with 7 bases that match TRBD2. There are 15 residues in the CDR3. V shed 4 bases, J shed 2 bases, and the junction held 8 bases outside the gene matches. CDR1 and CDR2 (germline): MDHEN, SYDVKM. CDR3: CASSYMGGTPYEQYF. The CDR3 nucleotides read TGTGCCAGCAGTTATATGGGGGGGACCCCCTACGAGCAGTACTTC.

The chain is built from TRBV10-3 and TRBJ1-1; D not resolved. The ends were cut back, 0 bases at V and 0 bases at J, with 8 bases in the middle. Germline lookup yields CDR1 ENHRY and CDR2 SYGVKD. The CDR3 length is 15 residues. The CDR3: CAISESYLVNTEAFF. The CDR3 bases are TGTGCCATCAGTGAGTCTTATCTGGTGAACACTGAAGCTTTCTTT.

This rearrangement joins TRBV11-2 to TRBJ2-5; TRBD1 matches at 7 bases. With 5 bases clipped from V and 4 bases from J, the junction kept 4 bases outside the gene matches. Germline values: CDR1 SGHAT, CDR2 FQNNGV. CDR3 length: 13 residues. The CDR3 sequence: CASSLDRAETQYF. CDR3 nucleotide sequence: TGTGCCAGCAGCCTTGACAGGGCAGAGACCCAGTACTTC. The full variable domain, its missing parts supplied by reference TRBV11-2 and TRBJ2-5, is EAGVAQSPRYKIIEKRQSVAFWCNPISGHATLYWYQQILGQGPKLLIQFQNNGVVDDSQLPKDRFSAERLKGVDSTLKIQPAKLEDSAVYLCASSLDRAETQYFGPGTRLLVL.

In this sample, this clone turned up a few times. V and J are TRBV7-9 and TRBJ2-3; D ambiguous. Germline loops: CDR1 SEHNR, CDR2 FQNEAQ (reference sequence). V lost 1 base and J lost 4, with 15 bases in between. CDR3 length equals 16 residues. CDR3 residues: CASSLGSPGGADTQYF. DNA of the CDR3: TGTGCCAGCAGCTTAGGGTCCCCCGGTGGCGCAGATACGCAGTATTTT.

This chain links TRBV6-5 with TRBJ2-5; D possibly corresponds to TRBD2 (5 bases). There are 14 residues in the CDR3. V gave up 6 bases and J gave up 1 base, with 12 bases separating them. The germline V gene encodes CDR1 MNHEY and CDR2 SVGAGI. The CDR3 sequence: CASSPVGSQETQYF. In DNA form, the CDR3 reads TGTGCCAGCAGCCCGGTGGGGAGCCAAGAGACCCAGTACTTC.